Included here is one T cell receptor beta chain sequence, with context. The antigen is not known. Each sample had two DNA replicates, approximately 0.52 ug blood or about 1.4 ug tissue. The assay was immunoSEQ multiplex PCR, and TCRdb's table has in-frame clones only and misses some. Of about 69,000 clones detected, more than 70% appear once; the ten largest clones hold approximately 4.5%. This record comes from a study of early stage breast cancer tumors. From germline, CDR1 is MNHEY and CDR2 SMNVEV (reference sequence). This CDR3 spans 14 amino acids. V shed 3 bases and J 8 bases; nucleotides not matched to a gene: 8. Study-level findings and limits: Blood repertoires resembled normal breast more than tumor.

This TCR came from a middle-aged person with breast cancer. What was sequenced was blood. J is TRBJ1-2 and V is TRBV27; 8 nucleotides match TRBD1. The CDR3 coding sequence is TGTGCCAGCAGTTTCGCCGGACAGGGTTTCGGCTACACCTTC. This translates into CASSFAGQGFGYTF.